A single sample gave rise to the 30 T cell receptor beta chains below, sequenced in a study of T cells after yellow fever vaccination. Using its own MiXCR run on the 5' RACE reads, TCRdb lists one record per CDR3 protein. Of some 120,000 distinct CDR3 sequences listed, nearly 15% are singletons. The source material was CD8+ T cells sorted from PBMCs, sampled 5 days after the yellow fever booster vaccination. These receptors were obtained from a man aged 18 to 29 who received the YFV17D yellow fever vaccine.

This clonotype was found a few times. J is TRBJ2-1 and V is TRBV27, with D unresolved. In germline, CDR1 is MNHEY, CDR2 SMNVEV (reference sequence). The CDR3 has 14 amino acids. With 6 bases removed from V and 0 bases from J, the gap between germline ends came to 9 bases. The CDR3 protein is CASRILSSYNEQFF. CDR3 sequence (DNA): TGTGCCAGCAGAATATTAAGCTCCTACAATGAGCAGTTCTTC.

This clonotype was seen only once. The rearrangement links TRBV4-1 to TRBJ2-7; 10 bases line up with TRBD1. The CDR3 runs 23 residues. CDR1 is MGHRA, CDR2 YSYEKL, per germline. Trimming took 0 bases from V and 7 from J; bases not matched to a gene: 30. For the CDR3, the DNA is TGCGCCAGCAGCCAAGATTCGTCCCCGACGTCCCGGGACAGGGGTCCCAGTCTGGGAGAGCAGTACTTC. This codes for CASSQDSSPTSRDRGPSLGEQYF.

This clonotype was seen more than once but under ten times. The chain carries TRBV20-1 and TRBJ2-1, with TRBD1 identical over 7 bases. The J segment lost 4 bases and the V segment lost 0 bases, leaving 3 bases of the junction unmatched. Per germline, CDR1 DFQATT and CDR2 SNEGSKA (reference sequence). This CDR3 region has 14 residues. CDR3 in DNA: TGCAGTGCTAGAGATCACAGGGGTTACAATGAGCAGTTCTTC. It translates to CSARDHRGYNEQFF.

This clonotype was counted a few times. The V gene is TRBV14, the J gene TRBJ1-1; D unresolved. The V gene's germline CDR1 is SGHDN and CDR2 FVKESK. This CDR3 is built from 13 residues. Trimming shortened V by 2 bases and J by 1 base, and 5 bases separated the two germline ends. The CDR3 region has the DNA TGTGCCAGCAGCCAACTCCAGAACACTGAAGCTTTCTTT. Amino acids: CASSQLQNTEAFF.

The V and J genes are TRBV6-1 and TRBJ2-7; D is possibly TRBD1 (5 bases). The V and J ends lost 3 bases and 4 bases respectively, with 16 bases between them. Looked up from germline, CDR1 is MNHNS and CDR2 is SASEGT. This CDR3 region has 15 residues. The CDR3 loop is CASSDSWGREYEQYF. CDR3 DNA sequence: TGTGCCAGCAGTGATTCTTGGGGCAGGGAATACGAGCAGTACTTC.

The sample holds a few counts of this clonotype. In nucleotides, the CDR3 is TGTGCCAGCAGCCAATCACTAGGGGGGATGTACAATGAGCAGTTCTTC. It codes for CASSQSLGGMYNEQFF. This sequence joins TRBV16 and TRBJ2-1; D is perhaps TRBD1 or TRBD2 (6 bases each). The CDR3 covers 16 residues. Per the germline V gene, CDR1 is KGHSY and CDR2 is FQNENV. Trimming took off 0 bases at V and 4 bases at J, with 13 bases between the two ends.

This clonotype showed up many times. This chain connects TRBV3-1 to TRBJ2-7; possible D gene TRBD1, 6 bases. Germline-derived CDR1 and CDR2 are LGHDT and YNNKEL (reference sequence). V lost 4 bases, J lost 2 bases, and 12 bases lay in between. This CDR3 region has 14 residues. CDR3 DNA: TGTGCCAGCAGCCCAGGGGTGGATACCTACGAGCAGTACTTC. Residues: CASSPGVDTYEQYF.

The sample holds a few counts of this clonotype. The J gene is TRBJ1-5, the V gene TRBV6-1; perhaps TRBD1 as D (5 bases). Germline loops: CDR1 MNHNS, CDR2 SASEGT. The length of the CDR3 is 17 residues. The V and J ends lost 0 bases and 0 bases respectively, with 12 bases between them. CDR3 coding DNA: TGTGCCAGCAGTGAAGCCTGGGGGGGTCTTAGCAATCAGCCCCAGCATTTT. Residues: CASSEAWGGLSNQPQHF.

Only a few counts were recorded for this clonotype. The chain has TRBV7-2 and TRBJ2-7, with 9 nucleotides matching TRBD2. This CDR3 is 14 amino acids long. Germline CDR1 is SGHTA and CDR2 is FQGNSA. With 6 bases clipped from V and 4 bases from J, the junction kept 7 bases outside the gene matches. The CDR3 spells CASSFSGGPYEQYF. CDR3 sequence (DNA): TGTGCCAGCAGTTTTAGCGGGGGTCCTTACGAGCAGTACTTC.

The DNA for the CDR3 is TGTGCCAGCAGCTTCGGTACGCTGCAGGAGCAGTACTTC. Translation gives CASSFGTLQEQYF. The chain employs TRBV5-5 and TRBJ2-7; D gene unclear. CDR1 and CDR2 from the germline V gene are SGHKS and YYEKEE (reference sequence). There are 13 residues in the CDR3. The V end lost 2 bases, the J end lost 7 bases, and 13 bases lay between the germline ends.

This clonotype has ten or more counts. V and J are TRBV20-1 and TRBJ1-2; D perhaps matches TRBD1 (5 bases). From germline, CDR1 is DFQATT and CDR2 SNEGSKA (reference sequence). Trimming took 3 bases from V and 2 from J, leaving 10 bases between them. CDR3 length: 13 residues. The CDR3 DNA reads TGCAGTGCTAGTACCAGGGACAACTATGGCTACACCTTC. It yields the protein CSASTRDNYGYTF.

The chain uses TRBV2 and TRBJ2-2, with a tentative D call TRBD2 (5 bases). Germline V gives CDR1 SNHLY, CDR2 FYNNEI. The CDR3 is 17 amino acids. V lost 5 bases, J lost 3 bases, and 19 bases lay in between. CDR3 residues: CASSQGGPIRDTGELFF. DNA for the CDR3: TGTGCCAGCAGTCAAGGCGGGCCCATAAGGGACACCGGGGAGCTGTTTTTT.

V gene TRBV7-3 combines with J gene TRBJ2-1; possible D gene TRBD1, 5 bases. The V end was cut by 1 base, the J end by 4 bases, with 11 bases between. The V gene's germline CDR1 is SGHTA and CDR2 FQGTGA. CDR3 length: 15 amino acids. The CDR3 DNA is TGTGCCAGCAGCTTAAGAGCCGACAGTTACAATGAGCAGTTCTTC. Translated, it gives CASSLRADSYNEQFF. Looking up the rest from reference TRBV7-3 and TRBJ2-1 gives the full variable domain: GAGVSQTPSNKVTEKGKYVELRCDPISGHTALYWYRQSLGQGPEFLIYFQGTGAADDSGLPNDRFFAVRPEGSVSTLKIQRTERGDSAVYLCASSLRADSYNEQFFGPGTRLTVL.

This chain uses TRBV6-5 with TRBJ1-2; D gene ambiguous. This CDR3 spans 14 amino acids. The V end lost 2 bases, the J end lost 3 bases, and 10 bases lay between the germline ends. The germline CDR1 and CDR2 sequences are MNHEY and SVGAGI. CDR3 amino acids: CASSYLVGDYGYTF. CDR3 nucleotides: TGTGCCAGCAGTTACCTGGTTGGCGACTATGGCTACACCTTC.

V and J are TRBV12-3 or TRBV12-4 and TRBJ2-1; D remains ambiguous. The CDR3 is made up of 15 amino acids. Deletions cut 7 bases from V and 3 bases from J, with 16 bases between. In DNA, the CDR3 is TGTGCCAGCAACCCGGCTGGAAGTAACTACAATGAGCAGTTCTTC. It encodes CASNPAGSNYNEQFF.

V and J are TRBV9 and TRBJ1-1; D perhaps matches TRBD1 (5 bases). Germline V gene sequence: CDR1 SGDLS, CDR2 YYNGEE. Trimming removed 4 bases from V and 4 bases from J, with 11 bases in between. This CDR3 spans 13 amino acids. This chain's CDR3 is CASSPGGGTEAFF. The CDR3 nucleotides read TGTGCCAGCAGCCCCGGGGGGGGCACTGAAGCTTTCTTT.

This clonotype is judged hyperexpanded. V is TRBV12-3 or TRBV12-4 and J is TRBJ2-7; possibly TRBD1 for D (5 bases). The CDR3 spans 13 residues. V was pared by 3 bases and J by 2 bases, with 8 bases between. DNA of the CDR3: TGTGCCAGCAGTTTTTGGACACCCTACGAGCAGTACTTC. It encodes CASSFWTPYEQYF.

This clonotype was picked up many times. The chain combines TRBV4-3 with TRBJ2-7, with D perhaps TRBD1 or TRBD2 (5 bases each). Germline values: CDR1 LGHNA, CDR2 YSLEER. CDR3 size: 17 residues. V lost 0 bases, J lost 2 bases, and 17 bases lay in between. For the CDR3, the DNA is TGCGCCAGCAGCCAAGATTTCTCGGGGCCCAGCCCCTACGAGCAGTACTTC. It is translated as CASSQDFSGPSPYEQYF.

The rearrangement links TRBV4-3 to TRBJ2-3; maybe TRBD2 (6 bases). Germline CDR1 LGHNA, CDR2 YSLEER. V lost 0 bases, J lost 1 base, and 11 bases lay in between. The CDR3 is made up of 16 amino acids. As DNA, the CDR3 is TGCGCCAGCAGCCAAGAAGCTAGGAGGGGCACAGATACGCAGTATTTT. It translates to CASSQEARRGTDTQYF.

There are many counts of this clonotype. CDR3 in DNA: TGTGCCAGCAGCCCTACTAGCGGGGGGATCTACGAGCAGTACGTC. Translated, it gives CASSPTSGGIYEQYV. The chain uses TRBV7-2 and TRBJ2-7, with TRBD2 matching 12 bases. The V gene's germline CDR1 is SGHTA and CDR2 FQGNSA. The trim removed 5 bases at V and 3 bases at J, leaving 5 bases unmatched. The CDR3 extends over 15 amino acids.

The chain joins TRBV6-5 to TRBJ2-1; 9 nucleotides align to TRBD2. V lost 5 bases, J lost 9 bases, and 11 bases stayed unmatched. Germline V CDR1 and CDR2: MNHEY, SVGAGI. This CDR3 is 15 amino acids long. CDR3 protein: CASSDSGGPQGEQFF. The CDR3 DNA is TGTGCCAGCAGTGACAGCGGGGGGCCCCAGGGTGAGCAGTTCTTC.

There are a few counts of this clonotype. This chain connects TRBV7-8 to TRBJ2-2, with D maybe TRBD2 (5 bases). Germline values: CDR1 SGHVS, CDR2 FQNEAQ. V was trimmed by 2 bases and J by 0 bases, leaving 13 bases between them. This CDR3 contains 17 residues. CDR3 protein: CASSLSGRDANTGELFF. The CDR3 bases are TGTGCCAGCAGCTTATCTGGGAGAGACGCGAACACCGGGGAGCTGTTTTTT.

The chain combines TRBV20-1 with TRBJ2-1; D gene unclear. CDR1 is DFQATT and CDR2 is SNEGSKA in the germline V gene (reference sequence). The CDR3 consists of 8 residues. Here the CDR3 reads CSVHEQFF. CDR3 nucleotide sequence: TGCTCCGTCCATGAGCAGTTCTTC.

This clonotype has a handful of counts. The chain couples TRBV27 to TRBJ2-2; tentative D call: TRBD2 (6 bases). V gave up 2 bases and J gave up 5 bases, with 9 bases separating them. The CDR3 consists of 14 residues. Germline V gene sequence: CDR1 MNHEY, CDR2 SMNVEV (reference sequence). The DNA for the CDR3 is TGTGCCAGCAGTTTAGCAGGGACTACCGGGGAGCTGTTTTTT. Translation: CASSLAGTTGELFF.

This chain uses TRBV5-1 with TRBJ1-1; the D is unclear. Trimming removed 1 base at V and 1 base at J, with 8 bases between. The germline V gene has CDR1 SGHRS and CDR2 YFSETQ. This CDR3 comprises 14 residues. CDR3 sequence reads: CASSLWPENTEAFF. In nucleotides, the CDR3 is TGCGCCAGCAGCTTGTGGCCGGAGAACACTGAAGCTTTCTTT.

The CDR3 sequence: CASSQPWDRGYEQYF. The CDR3 DNA follows: TGCGCCAGCAGCCAGCCCTGGGACAGGGGCTACGAGCAGTACTTC. The chain couples TRBV4-1 to TRBJ2-7; TRBD1 agrees at 10 bases. CDR3 length equals 15 residues. V was pared by 3 bases and J by 3 bases, with 5 bases of the junction left unmatched. The germline gives CDR1 MGHRA, CDR2 YSYEKL.

The chain carries TRBV7-2 and TRBJ2-1; TRBD2 matches 13 bases. Germline V CDR1 and CDR2: SGHTA, FQGNSA. This CDR3 region has 14 residues. With 5 bases clipped from V and 13 bases from J, the junction kept 8 bases outside the gene matches. CDR3 DNA sequence: TGTGCCAGCAGCCCCGGACTAGCGGGGGTTGAACAGTTCTTC. This codes for CASSPGLAGVEQFF.

The gene calls are TRBV20-1 and TRBJ2-2; TRBD1 matches at 7 bases. Germline CDR1 and CDR2: DFQATT and SNEGSKA (reference sequence). V gave up 6 bases and J gave up 2 bases; unmatched junction bases: 3. CDR3 length equals 13 residues. CDR3 in amino acids: CSAGTANTGELFF. In DNA, the CDR3 is TGCAGTGCCGGGACAGCCAACACCGGGGAGCTGTTTTTT.

This chain joins TRBV5-1 and TRBJ1-6; D uncertain. Germline loops: CDR1 SGHRS, CDR2 YFSETQ. This CDR3 has 17 amino acids. V lost 5 bases and J 1 base, leaving 16 bases between the germline ends. CDR3 residues: CASRRDRIGSYNSPLHF. The CDR3, as DNA: TGCGCCAGCAGACGCGACCGGATTGGGTCCTATAATTCACCCCTCCACTTT.

The V and J genes are TRBV2 and TRBJ1-3, with D uncertain. The V and J ends lost 6 bases and 4 bases respectively, with 10 bases between them. This CDR3 is built from 13 residues. CDR1 and CDR2 from the germline V gene are SNHLY and FYNNEI. This CDR3 reads CASRVTGGNTIYF. The CDR3, as DNA: TGTGCCAGCAGGGTCACGGGAGGAAACACCATATATTTT.